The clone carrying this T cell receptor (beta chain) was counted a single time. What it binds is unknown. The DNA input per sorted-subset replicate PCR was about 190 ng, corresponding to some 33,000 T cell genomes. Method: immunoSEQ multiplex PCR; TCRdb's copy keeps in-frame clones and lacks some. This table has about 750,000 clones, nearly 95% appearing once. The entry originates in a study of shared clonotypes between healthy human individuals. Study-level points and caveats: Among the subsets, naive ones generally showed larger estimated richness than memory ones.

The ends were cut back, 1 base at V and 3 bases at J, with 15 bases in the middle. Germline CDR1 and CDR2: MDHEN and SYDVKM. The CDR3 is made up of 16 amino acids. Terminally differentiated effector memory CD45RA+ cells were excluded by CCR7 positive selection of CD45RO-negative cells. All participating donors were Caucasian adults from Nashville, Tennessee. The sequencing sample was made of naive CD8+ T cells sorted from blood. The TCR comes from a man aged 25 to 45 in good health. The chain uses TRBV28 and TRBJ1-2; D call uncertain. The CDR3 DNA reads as TGTGCCAGCAGTTTATCGGTAGCAGCATCACACTATGGCTACACCTTC. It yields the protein CASSLSVAASHYGYTF.